Shown below are 15 T cell receptor beta chains from a single sample sequenced in a study of blood T cell repertoires in COVID-19. The method was immunoSEQ multiplex PCR; TCRdb's version includes in-frame clones alone and lacks a portion of them. This table holds 300,000 or so clones, about 86% found once. Sequenced material: PBMCs or T cells enriched from blood (not recorded which). The receptors derive from a woman between 40 and 55 years old with acute COVID-19.

The chain employs TRBV5-1 and TRBJ2-7, with 10 positions matching TRBD2. The ends lost 4 bases at V and 0 bases at J; junction bases unmatched: 4. In germline, CDR1 is SGHRS, CDR2 YFSETQ. The CDR3 extends over 15 amino acids. The DNA for the CDR3 is TGCGCCAGCAGCCTAGCGGGGGTGAGCTCCTACGAGCAGTACTTC. Translation: CASSLAGVSSYEQYF.

The chain recombines TRBV5-1 with TRBJ1-4; D may be TRBD1 (5 bases). This CDR3 spans 15 amino acids. V lost 0 bases and J lost 7, with 13 bases in between. The germline gives CDR1 SGHRS, CDR2 YFSETQ. CDR3 region: CASSLDGRVSEKLFF. The CDR3 coding sequence is TGCGCCAGCAGCTTGGATGGCAGGGTGTCTGAAAAACTGTTTTTT.

This chain joins TRBV5-1 and TRBJ1-5; D is possibly TRBD1 (5 bases). CDR1 and CDR2 (germline): SGHRS, YFSETQ. Trimming took 0 bases from V and 0 from J, leaving 7 bases between them. The CDR3 runs to 15 residues. CDR3 in amino acids: CASSLEGNSNQPQHF. The CDR3 DNA reads as TGCGCCAGCAGCTTGGAGGGGAATAGCAATCAGCCCCAGCATTTT.

The V and J genes are TRBV3-1 (or the pseudogene TRBV3-2) and TRBJ2-2, with 7 nucleotides matching TRBD2. The CDR3 is made up of 17 amino acids. Germline V gives CDR1 LGHDT, CDR2 YNNKEL (reference sequence). V trimming: 1 base; J trimming: 6 bases; junction bases outside the gene matches: 11. CDR3 residues: CASSQVFLRTSAGELFF. DNA for the CDR3: TGTGCCAGCAGCCAAGTGTTCCTTCGGACTAGTGCCGGGGAGCTGTTTTTT.

The chain links TRBV6-5 to TRBJ2-7; 10 bases are a match to TRBD2. Germline V gene data show CDR1 as MNHEY and CDR2 as SVGAGI. J gave up 6 bases and V 6 bases, and 8 bases lay outside the gene matches. The CDR3 spans 14 residues. CDR3 residues: CASSRLAGVLEQYF. CDR3 DNA sequence: TGTGCCAGCAGCCGCCTAGCGGGAGTACTCGAGCAGTACTTC.

The chain combines TRBV28 with TRBJ1-1; 9 nucleotides match TRBD1. The CDR3 runs 14 residues. Germline V lookup: CDR1 MDHEN, CDR2 SYDVKM. The CDR3 nucleotides are TGTGCTCACAGGGGGCTTCAAGGGGACACTGAAGCTTTCTTT. As protein: CAHRGLQGDTEAFF. The entire variable domain, with the rest obtained from reference TRBV28 and TRBJ1-1, is as follows: DVKVTQSSRYLVKRTGEKVFLECVQDMDHENMFWYRQDPGLGLRLIYFSYDVKMKEKGDIPEGYSVSREKKERFSLILESASTNQTSMYLCAHRGLQGDTEAFFGQGTRLTVV.

The CDR3 sequence: CAISKEGQQETQYF. The DNA for the CDR3 is TGTGCCATCAGTAAAGAGGGACAGCAAGAGACCCAGTACTTC. V is TRBV10-3 and J is TRBJ2-5, with 7 bases matching TRBD1. V dropped 5 bases and J dropped 2; count of bases not matched to a gene: 5. Looked up from germline, CDR1 is ENHRY and CDR2 is SYGVKD. The CDR3 is made up of 14 amino acids.

The chain uses TRBV3-1 (or the pseudogene TRBV3-2) and TRBJ1-1; 12 nucleotides match TRBD1. The CDR3 consists of 15 residues. V was clipped by 4 bases and J by 11 bases; unmatched bases: 11. Germline V lookup: CDR1 LGHDT, CDR2 YNNKEL (reference sequence). CDR3 amino acids: CASSRTPGQGAIAFF. The DNA for the CDR3 is TGTGCCAGCAGCCGGACACCGGGACAGGGGGCTATTGCTTTCTTT.

This chain connects TRBV4-3 to TRBJ2-3; TRBD2 agrees at 10 bases. The V gene's germline CDR1 is LGHNA and CDR2 YSLEER. Trimming cost V 0 bases and J 3 bases; bases outside gene matches: 9. The CDR3 runs 18 residues. Here the CDR3 DNA reads TGCGCCAGCAGCCAAGAGTTAGCGGGAGGCCCAGCAACAGATACGCAGTATTTT. It encodes CASSQELAGGPATDTQYF.

V and J are TRBV5-1 and TRBJ1-5, with unresolved D. The V end lost 0 bases, the J end lost 2 bases, and 15 bases lay between the germline ends. The germline CDR1 and CDR2 sequences are SGHRS and YFSETQ. CDR3 length equals 17 residues. The CDR3 reads CASSLGTGMKGNQPQHF. As DNA, the CDR3 is TGCGCCAGCAGCTTGGGAACGGGGATGAAAGGCAATCAGCCCCAGCATTTT.

The rearrangement joins TRBV5-5 to TRBJ2-1; 8 positions match TRBD1. Germline CDR1 is SGHKS and CDR2 is YYEKEE (reference sequence). The CDR3 contains 16 residues. The junction had 15 bases not matched to a gene; V was cut back by 3 bases and J by 10 bases. CDR3 sequence reads: CASSSPGGQGLGEQFF. The DNA of the CDR3 is TGTGCCAGCAGCTCCCCAGGAGGACAGGGCCTCGGCGAGCAGTTCTTC.

The gene calls are TRBV7-2 and TRBJ1-2; TRBD1 matches 8 bases. The CDR3 contains 15 residues. V trimming: 2 bases; J trimming: 6 bases; junction bases outside the gene matches: 8. Germline loops: CDR1 SGHTA, CDR2 FQGNSA. CDR3 nucleotide sequence: TGTGCCAGCAGCTTATTTATGACAGGGGTGCATGGCTACACCTTC. It encodes CASSLFMTGVHGYTF. Looking up the rest from reference TRBV7-2 and TRBJ1-2 gives the full variable domain: GAGVSQSPSNKVTEKGKDVELRCDPISGHTALYWYRQSLGQGLEFLIYFQGNSAPDKSGLPSDRFSAERTGGSVSTLTIQRTQQEDSAVYLCASSLFMTGVHGYTFGSGTRLTVV.

J is TRBJ1-4 and V is TRBV5-1, with 7 bases lining up with TRBD1. The CDR3 consists of 13 residues. The V gene end was trimmed by 4 bases and the J gene end by 8 bases; junction bases not matched to a gene: 5. The germline V gene has CDR1 SGHRS and CDR2 YFSETQ. Written as DNA, the CDR3 is TGCGCCAGCAGCCTAGGGACAGAAGAAAAACTGTTTTTT. Translating gives CASSLGTEEKLFF.

The V call is TRBV2, the J call TRBJ1-4; D not certain. Per the germline V gene, CDR1 is SNHLY and CDR2 is FYNNEI. The V end was cut by 0 bases, the J end by 10 bases, with 12 bases between. The CDR3 runs to 14 residues. CDR3: CASSEALRGAKLFF. The CDR3 DNA follows: TGTGCCAGCAGTGAAGCGCTTCGGGGTGCAAAACTGTTTTTT.

The gene calls are TRBV4-3 and TRBJ1-4, with 7 bases fitting TRBD1. V lost 0 bases, J lost 4 bases, and 8 bases stayed unmatched. The CDR3 is 17 amino acids. Per germline, CDR1 LGHNA and CDR2 YSLEER. CDR3 in DNA: TGCGCCAGCAGCCAAGAAGGTGGGACAGCCGTTAATGAAAAACTGTTTTTT. Its protein product is CASSQEGGTAVNEKLFF.